The 5 T cell receptor beta chains below come from one sample, sequenced in a study of graft-versus-host responses after intestinal transplantation. Their antigens are not known. Using immunoSEQ multiplex PCR, the repertoire was profiled, and TCRdb retains in-frame clones only, with some absent. Of 90,000 to 130,000 clones listed, 90% to 95% were seen once; the top ten hold roughly 0.23%. Material: unstimulated CD4+ T cells sorted from spleen or lymph node cells, obtained before transplant. These receptors all stem from a human donor who was the organ donor for an intestinal transplant.

The V call is TRBV7-2, the J call TRBJ2-7; maybe TRBD2 (5 bases). Trimming shortened V by 8 bases and J by 4 bases, and 15 bases separated the two germline ends. The germline gives CDR1 SGHTA, CDR2 FQGNSA. The CDR3 loop spans 13 amino acids. DNA of the CDR3: TGTGCCAGCGCCTGGCGGGTCCTTTACGAGCAGTACTTC. This gives the protein CASAWRVLYEQYF.

The chain has TRBV9 and TRBJ1-5, with D possibly TRBD1 on 5 matching bases. V was pared by 3 bases and J by 3 bases, with 10 bases between. CDR1 and CDR2 from the germline V gene are SGDLS and YYNGEE. The CDR3 totals 14 residues. The CDR3 sequence: CASSATGINQPQHF. CDR3 DNA: TGTGCCAGCAGCGCAACAGGTATCAATCAGCCCCAGCATTTT.

This chain uses TRBV30 with TRBJ2-3; TRBD2 agrees at 14 bases. The CDR3 contains 16 residues. Germline values: CDR1 GTSNPN, CDR2 SVGIG (reference sequence). After removal of 4 bases from V and 4 bases from J, the junction contained 7 bases not matched to a gene. As DNA, the CDR3 is TGTGCCTGGACGATCCCGACTAGCGGGAGGGCAGATACGCAGTATTTT. Translated, it gives CAWTIPTSGRADTQYF. Combining the CDR3 with reference TRBV30 and TRBJ2-3 gives the whole variable domain SQTIHQWPATLVQPVGSPLSLECTVEGTSNPNLYWYRQAAGRGLQLLFYSVGIGQISSEVPQNLSASRPQDRQFILSSKKLLLSDSGFYLCAWTIPTSGRADTQYFGPGTRLTVL.

This sequence joins TRBV10-3 and TRBJ2-2, with 7 positions matching TRBD1. J lost 1 base, V lost 6 bases, and 2 bases had no gene match. Germline CDR1 ENHRY, CDR2 SYGVKD. CDR3 size: 14 residues. CDR3 coding DNA: TGTGCCATCAGAAGGACAGGGAACACCGGGGAGCTGTTTTTT. Protein product: CAIRRTGNTGELFF.

V gene TRBV29-1 combines with J gene TRBJ2-1; 9 nucleotides line up with TRBD1. The CDR3 covers 18 residues. The germline gives CDR1 SQVTM, CDR2 ANQGSEA. J gave up 3 bases and V 5 bases, and 17 bases lay outside the gene matches. This chain's CDR3 is CSVYDRGSQRDLYNEQFF. The CDR3 coding sequence is TGCAGCGTTTACGACAGGGGGAGTCAGCGGGACCTCTACAATGAGCAGTTCTTC.